This T cell receptor (beta chain) was identified in a study of T cells after yellow fever vaccination. Study-level findings and limits: Detected again after the booster were most primary-vaccination clones, at 95% to 98% CD4 and 70% to 90% CD8.

To note about this clonotype: Its target is not known.

TCRdb re-called the 5' RACE reads with MiXCR, one entry per CDR3 protein. Of about 74,000 distinct CDR3 sequences in the sample, around 6.5% were seen once. The receptor was derived from a man between 18 and 35 years old who received the YFV17D yellow fever vaccine. Sequencing was performed on CD8+ T cells sorted from PBMCs, taken 5 to 6 days after the first yellow fever vaccination.

CDR3 region: CASSLVGLGTEAFF. CDR3 bases: TGTGCCAGCAGCTTGGTGGGTCTGGGCACTGAAGCTTTCTTT. The chain links TRBV7-3 to TRBJ1-1; D is unclear. This CDR3 comprises 14 residues. Germline CDR1 and CDR2: SGHTA and FQGTGA. The germline V and J ends were trimmed by 3 bases and 4 bases, with 12 bases remaining between them.